The clone carrying this T cell receptor (beta chain) was found a few times. The antigen is undetermined. The data derive from a study of T cells in Graves' hyperthyroidism and ophthalmopathy. General study points: Most clonotypes expanded in thyroid above 0.001 were likewise present in blood.

It was RNA transcripts that yielded the amplified TCR beta CDR3 regions. The HTBI set primed first-round TCR CDR3 RT-PCR. One entry per CDR3 protein, called by TCRdb with MiXCR from the multiplex PCR reads. The data show roughly 380,000 distinct CDR3 sequences, approximately 15% seen once. Germline V gene lookup returns CDR1 MDHEN and CDR2 SYDVKM. The CDR3 extends over 15 amino acids. Deletions cut 6 bases from V and 0 bases from J, with 12 bases between. Patients aged 18 to 65 had newly diagnosed hyperthyroidism that had lasted under 2 months. The genes are TRBV28 and TRBJ2-1, with no clear D. The clonotype originates from a man aged 25 to 45 with Graves' hyperthyroidism that later progressed to Graves' ophthalmopathy. The specimen sequenced was blood. This CDR3 is CASSSGGLSYNEQFF. Written as DNA, the CDR3 is TGTGCCAGCAGCTCGGGCGGTCTCTCCTACAATGAGCAGTTCTTC.